This T cell receptor beta chain was sequenced during a study of cytomegalovirus exposure and HLA in healthy donors (TCRdb year 2017). Some background on the complete study: An earlier analysis of a few hundred of the donors reported 250 to 350 Gb of sequence data and 95 million to 120 million unique TCR beta sequences obtained from around 170 million T cells. A later genetic analysis took genome-wide SNP genotypes for about three fifths of the roughly 670 donors and used that subset as a discovery cohort. The study aimed to test whether cataloging public T cell receptors could reveal signatures of past pathogen exposure. An earlier analysis of about 620 of the donors applied high-throughput TCR beta sequencing to assess whether each TCR beta V gene segment acted as functional or pseudogenic. An early release covering 500 to 750 HLA-typed donors comprised approximately 300 gigabases of sequencing data and around 86 million unique TCR sequences. Several DR-DQ haplotypes were treated as single units for association and clustering because of strong linkage in the cohort. Among some 400 genotyped donors of the cohort, an average of around 250,000 unique TCR beta nucleotide sequences was sequenced per donor, of which about 18% were non-productive. Rather than drawing on any new phenotypic data, the later analysis identified candidate immune exposures from TCR beta sequences and the way those sequences occurred across donors. Typing coverage differed by locus: A, B, C, DRB1 and DQB1 were typed in roughly 629-630 donors, DQA1 in about 550, DPA1 in 600 to 610, and DPB1 in around 490. A later analysis re-examined previously published TCR beta repertoires from around 670 donors and added high-resolution HLA genotyping to investigate patterns of TCR occurrence. Donor age, sex, ethnicity and CMV serostatus were collected together with the repertoire data. Every discovery cohort repertoire had been produced on one sequencing platform. The study used immunosequencing to profile the T cell repertoires of 666 subjects and linked those repertoires to cytomegalovirus serostatus. Class I and class II HLA loci were covered by the typing at four-digit resolution. To predict cytomegalovirus infection status, the study combined high-throughput TCR immunosequencing, statistical association of individual TCRs with disease status, and machine learning. Of the 398 genotyped donors, roughly 85% fell in the genetic ancestry cluster associated with self-reported Caucasian donors. In addition to the first cohort of several hundred subjects, a separate validation cohort of approximately 130 different subjects was used.

Receptors were amplified or captured by the immunoSEQ multiplex PCR assay. The multiplex PCR relied on a mix of 60 forward primers for TCR Vbeta segments and 13 reverse primers for TCR Jbeta segments. Amplification of the CDR3 region of rearranged TCR beta genes was performed with a multiplex PCR assay on genomic DNA. Amplified TCR beta libraries were sequenced as 87-base-pair reads on the Illumina HiSeq System. In the source study's methods: Across the roughly 700 repertoires, a later analysis counted 75 million to 90 million unique TCR beta chains, roughly 11 million of which were shared by at least two donors. Raw reads were error-corrected and collapsed into unique sequences with a nearest-neighbor algorithm that merged closely related sequences to remove PCR and sequencing errors. Alignment of CDR3 sequences to IMGT reference sequences was used to assign V, D and J gene segments. For a sequence to be retained, at least a six-nucleotide match to both a V gene segment and a J gene segment was required. A rearrangement was called productive if the CDR3 had no stop codons and remained in frame with V and J, and every other rearrangement was called non-productive. Following IMGT convention, CDR3 was defined as the stretch from the second conserved V-encoded cysteine up to the conserved J-encoded phenylalanine. The earlier analysis of about 590 of the donors excluded sequences that lacked an unambiguous match to a single V gene segment. An earlier analysis of a few hundred of the donors called V segments functional above 56.7% productive rearrangements and segregating when the between-donor standard deviation exceeded 5%. A statistical classification framework was built to diagnose cytomegalovirus status from the catalog of TCR beta chain sequences. In a later analysis, V and J genes were assigned by comparing TCR nucleotide sequences against IMGT/GENE-DB human TR gene sequences. A later analysis assigned CDR3 sequences and most-parsimonious VDJ recombination scenarios with the TCRdist pipeline. In a later analysis, every TCR beta chain was defined by the combination of its CDR3 amino acid sequence and its V-gene family, and reads without a unique V-gene family were dropped. In a later analysis, nearly 600 highly shared, low-generation-probability nucleotide sequences were removed to address suspected cross-contamination and a sequencing artifact. A later analysis calculated a clonal expansion index for each public chain from normalized within-repertoire ranks of inferred template counts. A later analysis computed generation probabilities with a VDJ recombination model fitted to out-of-frame rearrangements, and checked the results against IGoR. In a later analysis, hypergeometric tests were used to score TCR-TCR, TCR-HLA and TCR-CMV co-occurrence, with a repertoire-size bias correction applied to TCR pairs. A later analysis estimated false discovery rates by permuting HLA or CMV assignments 20 times. In a later analysis, co-occurring TCRs were grouped using DBSCAN, and TCRdist sequence similarity was added for clustering within HLA-allele-positive subsets. For co-occurrence clustering, repertoires with fewer than 30,000 or more than 120,000 public chains were excluded, along with roughly 5 repertoires with anomalous nucleotide sharing. The table comes from immuneACCESS by way of TCRdb, which keeps in-frame sequences with V and J called. Part of the clones is missing from these tables; in studies checked, under half for an unresolved V gene and the rest for unknown reasons. That table supplies the V and J calls and clone size; D and trimming were determined from the DNA. The sample data list about 150,000 clones, and approximately 83% of these were observed just once. The ten largest clones add up to 1.2% of the sample.

The CDR3 goes from the cysteine to the phenylalanine over 16 residues. Left in the record is the CDR3 DNA by itself, 48 bases read in frame from the first base. Looking up the germline V gene yields CDR1 SGHVS and CDR2 FNYEAQ. The junction shows trimming of 0 bases on V and 1 base on J, and the gene matches do not reach 4 bases of it. The cohort was made up of under 800 healthy bone marrow donors. At the time of sampling, every cohort member was nominally healthy, though immune exposures that went unrecorded were likely present. The donor tested CMV seronegative and was one of the 352 seronegative cohort members. A peripheral blood sample was collected from each donor, and TCR beta sequencing was performed on peripheral blood mononuclear cells. Genomic DNA was extracted from the blood cell samples with the Qiagen DNeasy Blood Extraction Kit. In regard to this clone: The specificity of this receptor is unknown. The sample holds no much larger clone one base away, and base qualities are not on file. The identical CDR3 is also encoded by other nucleotide sequences in the sample.

Findings and caveats that apply to the study as a whole: The earlier analysis of nearly 600 of the donors excluded 15 to 20 rarely observed V segments, including chromosome 9 orphons, because counts were too low. According to a later analysis, parvovirus B19, influenza, CMV and Epstein-Barr virus appeared linked to several top co-occurrence clusters. A group of highly shared sequence variants was considered likely to be a technical artifact of the sequencing pipeline. According to a later analysis, most CMV-associated TCR beta chains appeared to be HLA-restricted, and the HLA associations seemed to be driven largely by CMV exposure. Most TCR sequences were observed very rarely across donors, whereas some public TCRs were present in many individuals. CMV serostatus was the only immune exposure information available for the cohort. The cohort was sequenced for TCR beta chains only, and without alpha or paired-chain data the features that could be detected were limited. In both the original and validation cohorts, the classifier was reported to diagnose cytomegalovirus status with high specificity and sensitivity. Compared with equally common non-associated chains, HLA-associated TCR beta chains in a later analysis were more clonally expanded and had lower generation probabilities. A few of the identified cytomegalovirus-associated TCR beta chains were confirmed in vitro to be specific for cytomegalovirus antigens. An association between a missense DCLRE1C variant and V-gene and J-gene trimming of TCR beta chains was found in a later genetic analysis and replicated in an independent cohort. In a later analysis, TCR association rates were found to vary across HLA loci, with the most associated TCRs seen for DRB1 alleles and the fewest for HLA-C alleles. In a later analysis, around 17,000 TCR beta sequences were associated with specific HLA alleles at a false discovery rate of 0.05. A further reported finding was that TCR beta sequences accurately predicted the HLA-A and HLA-B alleles for most subjects in the first cohort. A total of around 150 TCR beta chains were listed by the study as associated with cytomegalovirus. Because the 87-base-pair reads could not distinguish some IMGT-functional V segments, including TRBV6-2 and TRBV6-3, those segments were excluded. Assigning TCR associations to individual alleles was difficult when HLA alleles, especially DR and DQ, strongly co-occurred. In an earlier analysis of about 600 of the donors, most TCR beta V segments appeared in productive rearrangements about 87% or about 30% of the time, broadly matching IMGT annotations. Correlated functional status among segregating V segments might be attributable to linkage disequilibrium, but an unknown experimental factor could not be ruled out. Presence/absence analyses assumed roughly uniform sequencing depth across donors, an assumption that may not hold. In a later genetic analysis, fewer N-insertions in productive TCRs were reported among donors in an Asian-associated ancestry cluster than the roughly 670-donor mean. The authors suggested that the approach could potentially be generalized to other disease states and immunological phenotypes. Because some donors lacked HLA typing at each locus, the association tests relied only on the typed subset.

The sequence joins TRBV7-6 to TRBJ1-1, and 8 bases in between align with TRBD1. The sequence was obtained from a boy between 2 and 10 years old in good health and CMV-seronegative. Sequenced input: PBMCs. The CDR3 in this case is CASSLASTGGNTEAFF. The nucleotides are TGTGCCAGCAGCTTAGCTTCCACAGGGGGGAACACTGAAGCTTTCTTT.